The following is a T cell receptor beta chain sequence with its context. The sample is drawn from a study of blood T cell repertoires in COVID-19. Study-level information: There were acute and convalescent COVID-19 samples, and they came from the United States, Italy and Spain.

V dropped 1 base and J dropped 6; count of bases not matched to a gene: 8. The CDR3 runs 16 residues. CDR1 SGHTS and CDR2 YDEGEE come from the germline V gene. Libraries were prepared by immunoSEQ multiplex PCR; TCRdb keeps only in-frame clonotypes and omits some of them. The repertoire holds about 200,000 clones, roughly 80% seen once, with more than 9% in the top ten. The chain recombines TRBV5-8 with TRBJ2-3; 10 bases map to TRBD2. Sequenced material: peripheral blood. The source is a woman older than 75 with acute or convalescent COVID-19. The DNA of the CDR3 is TGTGCCAGCAGCTTGCGCCTAGCGGGGGCCGGGGATACGCAGTATTTT. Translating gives CASSLRLAGAGDTQYF.